This entry features one T cell receptor (beta chain) sequence. Its antigen is undetermined. A read error may account for a junction end that differs from germline. The data were taken from a study of cytomegalovirus exposure and HLA in healthy donors. Findings and caveats of the study: Earlier analysis found most TCR beta V segments productive about 87% or about 30% of the time. Later analysis placed DRB1 highest and HLA-C lowest in TCR association rates, which differed by HLA locus. Most TCR sequences were rare, but some public TCRs occurred in many donors.

At collection, donors were nominally healthy, but unrecorded immune exposures were probable. The CDR3 has 15 amino acids. CDR1 is MNHEY and CDR2 is SMNVEV in the germline V gene (reference sequence). The study ran its PCR with 60 Vbeta and 13 Jbeta primers. Measured with immunoSEQ multiplex PCR; TCRdb has only the in-frame clones, and not every one. The sample carries about 140,000 clones, approximately 82% recorded once. This receptor was taken from a man in his forties in good health and CMV-seronegative. V usage is TRBV27 and J usage is TRBJ1-4, with D perhaps matching TRBD1 (6 bases). The source material was PBMCs. The CDR3 spells CASSFLQGAFPALTF. As DNA, the CDR3 is TGTGCCAGCAGTTTCCTACAGGGAGCATTCCCGGCTCTCACGTTT.